One sample yielded the 14 T cell receptor beta chains listed below, sequenced in a study of cytomegalovirus exposure and HLA in healthy donors. Produced via immunoSEQ multiplex PCR; TCRdb's table is partial and in-frame only. The sample consists of 250,000 to 350,000 clones, just over 85% of them appearing once. The sample comprised PBMCs. These receptors came from a young woman in good health and CMV-seronegative.

This chain uses TRBV9 with TRBJ1-1; 7 positions agree with TRBD1. There are 14 residues in the CDR3. Germline trimming cut 2 bases from V and 6 bases from J; bases unmatched to any gene: 7. Germline V gene sequence: CDR1 SGDLS, CDR2 YYNGEE. Here the CDR3 reads CASSVTGIDAEAFF. As DNA, the CDR3 is TGTGCCAGCAGCGTGACAGGGATTGATGCTGAAGCTTTCTTT.

The V gene is TRBV7-2, the J gene TRBJ2-3, with 7 bases lining up with TRBD2. V lost 3 bases and J lost 0; bases outside the gene matches: 3. The length of the CDR3 is 15 residues. Germline V gene sequence: CDR1 SGHTA, CDR2 FQGNSA. As DNA, the CDR3 is TGTGCCAGCAGCTTGCGGGGAGGGAGCACAGATACGCAGTATTTT. Translation: CASSLRGGSTDTQYF.

V gene TRBV14 combines with J gene TRBJ1-2; the D gene is possibly TRBD1 (6 bases). The CDR3 extends over 17 amino acids. The ends were cut back, 0 bases at V and 0 bases at J, with 14 bases in the middle. Germline CDR1 reads SGHDN; CDR2 reads FVKESK. The CDR3 loop reads CASSQDSVTGPNYGYTF. Here the CDR3 DNA reads TGTGCCAGCAGCCAAGACAGCGTGACAGGCCCTAACTATGGCTACACCTTC.

V usage is TRBV30 and J usage is TRBJ2-7; a possible D gene is TRBD2 (5 bases). Germline CDR1 GTSNPN, CDR2 SVGIG (reference sequence). The length of the CDR3 is 13 residues. Trimming stripped 0 bases from V and 5 bases from J, with 11 bases between. CDR3 nucleotides: TGTGCCTGGAGTGTTGCGGGCATCGACGAGCAGTACTTC. Amino acids: CAWSVAGIDEQYF.

V and J are TRBV14 and TRBJ1-4; no definite D call. This CDR3 contains 15 residues. The V end was cut by 0 bases, the J end by 10 bases, with 15 bases between. Germline CDR1 is SGHDN and CDR2 is FVKESK. The CDR3 sequence: CASSQDVGEARKLFF. CDR3 bases: TGTGCCAGCAGCCAAGACGTCGGAGAGGCCAGAAAACTGTTTTTT.

The chain has TRBV7-3 and TRBJ2-3; a possible D gene is TRBD2 (5 bases). Trimming left V 0 bases short and J 2 bases short, with 12 bases between. CDR1 and CDR2 from the germline V gene are SGHTA and FQGTGA. CDR3 length: 16 amino acids. The CDR3 reads CASSLTGLANTDTQYF. CDR3 in DNA: TGTGCCAGCAGCTTAACTGGGCTAGCTAACACAGATACGCAGTATTTT.

This sequence joins TRBV6-5 and TRBJ2-2, with TRBD1 identical over 10 bases. The CDR3 covers 13 residues. Germline V gene lookup returns CDR1 MNHEY and CDR2 SVGAGI. The J segment lost 3 bases and the V segment lost 8 bases, leaving 0 bases of the junction unmatched. CDR3 nucleotide sequence: TGTGCCAGCGGGACAGGGGACACCGGGGAGCTGTTTTTT. As protein: CASGTGDTGELFF.

This clone was counted once. This chain uses TRBV20-1 with TRBJ2-3; tentatively, D is TRBD2 (5 bases). V lost 4 bases and J lost 9, with 5 bases in between. This CDR3 contains 9 residues. From germline, CDR1 is DFQATT and CDR2 SNEGSKA (reference sequence). CDR3 sequence: CSATGTQYF. The DNA of the CDR3 is TGCAGTGCTACGGGAACGCAGTATTTT.

The chain recombines TRBV5-1 with TRBJ2-6; D remains unclear. V was trimmed by 4 bases and J by 4 bases, leaving 12 bases between them. Germline V CDR1 and CDR2: SGHRS, YFSETQ. CDR3 length: 15 amino acids. CDR3 protein: CASSPPEAGANVLTF. As DNA, the CDR3 is TGCGCCAGCAGCCCCCCAGAGGCCGGGGCCAACGTCCTGACTTTC.

The J gene is TRBJ2-1, the V gene TRBV11-3; 10 bases match TRBD1. The CDR3 contains 14 residues. V lost 5 bases, J lost 3 bases, and 1 base stayed unmatched. Germline assignment: CDR1 SGHNT and CDR2 YENEEA. The CDR3 loop reads CASSRDRGYNEQFF. The CDR3 DNA is TGTGCCAGCAGCCGGGACAGGGGCTACAATGAGCAGTTCTTC.

V gene TRBV5-1 combines with J gene TRBJ2-5, with 10 bases lining up with TRBD1. V shed 4 bases, J shed 2 bases, and the junction held 5 bases outside the gene matches. This CDR3 comprises 15 residues. From germline, CDR1 is SGHRS and CDR2 YFSETQ. The CDR3 loop reads CASSRDRGGQETQYF. CDR3 coding DNA: TGCGCCAGCAGCAGGGACAGGGGTGGGCAAGAGACCCAGTACTTC.

The gene calls are TRBV5-1 and TRBJ2-7; 7 bases line up with TRBD2. Germline CDR1 is SGHRS and CDR2 is YFSETQ. This CDR3 has 16 residues. With V trimmed by 0 bases and J by 5 bases, 11 bases remained unmatched. The CDR3 DNA reads TGCGCCAGCAGCTTGGCCGGTCACCCGGGAGGAAACGAGCAGTACTTC. It codes for CASSLAGHPGGNEQYF.

Only a few counts were recorded for this clone. The chain joins TRBV5-1 to TRBJ1-2; D possibly corresponds to TRBD1 (6 bases). V was pared by 4 bases and J by 7 bases, with 17 bases between. In germline, CDR1 is SGHRS, CDR2 YFSETQ. This CDR3 contains 14 residues. The CDR3 spells CASSKTGGEAGYTF. DNA of the CDR3: TGCGCCAGCAGCAAGACAGGAGGAGAGGCTGGCTACACCTTC.

The V call is TRBV7-8, the J call TRBJ2-7; 8 bases align to TRBD2. The V gene end was trimmed by 0 bases and the J gene end by 5 bases; junction bases not matched to a gene: 12. The germline V gene encodes CDR1 SGHVS and CDR2 FQNEAQ. This CDR3 comprises 17 residues. The CDR3 loop is CASSLAPPLRGAHEQYF. DNA of the CDR3: TGTGCCAGCAGCTTAGCCCCTCCTCTGCGGGGGGCCCACGAGCAGTACTTC.